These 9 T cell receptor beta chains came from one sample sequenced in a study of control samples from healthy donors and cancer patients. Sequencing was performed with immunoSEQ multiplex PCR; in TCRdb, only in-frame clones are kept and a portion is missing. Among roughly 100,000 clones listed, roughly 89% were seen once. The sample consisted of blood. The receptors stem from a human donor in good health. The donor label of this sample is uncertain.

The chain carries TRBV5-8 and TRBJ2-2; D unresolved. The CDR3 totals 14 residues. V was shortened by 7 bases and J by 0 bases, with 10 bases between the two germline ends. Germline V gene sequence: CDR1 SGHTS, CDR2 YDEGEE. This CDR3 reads CASVTDANTGELFF. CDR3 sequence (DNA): TGTGCCAGCGTAACGGACGCGAACACCGGGGAGCTGTTTTTT.

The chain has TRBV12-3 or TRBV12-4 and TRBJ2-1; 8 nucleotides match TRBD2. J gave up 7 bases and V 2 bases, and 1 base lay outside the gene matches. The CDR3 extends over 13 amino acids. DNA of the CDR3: TGTGCCAGCAGTTTAAGCGGGGGAAATGAGCAGTTCTTC. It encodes CASSLSGGNEQFF.

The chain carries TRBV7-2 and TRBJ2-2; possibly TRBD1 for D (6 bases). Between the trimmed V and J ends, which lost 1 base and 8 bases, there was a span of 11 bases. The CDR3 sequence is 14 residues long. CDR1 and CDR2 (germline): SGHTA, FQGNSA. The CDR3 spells CASSLDTGLGELFF. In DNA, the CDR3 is TGTGCCAGCAGCTTAGATACAGGGTTGGGGGAGCTGTTTTTT. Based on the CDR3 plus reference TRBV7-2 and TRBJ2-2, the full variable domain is GAGVSQSPSNKVTEKGKDVELRCDPISGHTALYWYRQSLGQGLEFLIYFQGNSAPDKSGLPSDRFSAERTGGSVSTLTIQRTQQEDSAVYLCASSLDTGLGELFFGEGSRLTVL.

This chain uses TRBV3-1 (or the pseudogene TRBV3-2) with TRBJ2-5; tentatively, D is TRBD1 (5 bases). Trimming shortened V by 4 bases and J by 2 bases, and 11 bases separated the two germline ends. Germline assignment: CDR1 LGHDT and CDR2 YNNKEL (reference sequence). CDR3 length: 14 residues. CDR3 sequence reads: CASSPTGIQETQYF. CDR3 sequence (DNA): TGTGCCAGCAGCCCTACAGGCATACAAGAGACCCAGTACTTC.

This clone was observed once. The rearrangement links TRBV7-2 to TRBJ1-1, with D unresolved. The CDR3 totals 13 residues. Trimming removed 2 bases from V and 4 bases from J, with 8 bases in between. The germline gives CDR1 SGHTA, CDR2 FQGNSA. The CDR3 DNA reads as TGTGCCAGCAGCTTACGGGGTTGCACTGAAGCTTTCTTT. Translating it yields CASSLRGCTEAFF.

Written as DNA, the CDR3 is TGCGCCAGCAGTGATTTAGCGGGGGAGGACACAGATACGCAGTATTTT. Translating gives CASSDLAGEDTDTQYF. This chain connects TRBV10-1 to TRBJ2-3, with 9 nucleotides matching TRBD2. Germline CDR1 is WNHNN and CDR2 is SYGVQD (reference sequence). The CDR3 is made up of 16 amino acids. V shed 3 bases and J 2 bases; nucleotides not matched to a gene: 6.

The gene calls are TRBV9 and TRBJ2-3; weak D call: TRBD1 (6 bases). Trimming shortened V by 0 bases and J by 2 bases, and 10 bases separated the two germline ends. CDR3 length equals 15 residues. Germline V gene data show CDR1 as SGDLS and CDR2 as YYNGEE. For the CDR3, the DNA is TGTGCCAGCAGCGTAGGAGGGGGACCCACAGATACGCAGTATTTT. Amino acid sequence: CASSVGGGPTDTQYF.

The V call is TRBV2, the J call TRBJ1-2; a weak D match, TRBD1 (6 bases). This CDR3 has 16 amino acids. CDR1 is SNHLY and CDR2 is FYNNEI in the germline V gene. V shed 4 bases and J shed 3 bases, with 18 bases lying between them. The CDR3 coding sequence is TGTGCCAGCAGTGGAATTGTCTCAGGGGTGTACTATGGCTACACCTTC. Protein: CASSGIVSGVYYGYTF.

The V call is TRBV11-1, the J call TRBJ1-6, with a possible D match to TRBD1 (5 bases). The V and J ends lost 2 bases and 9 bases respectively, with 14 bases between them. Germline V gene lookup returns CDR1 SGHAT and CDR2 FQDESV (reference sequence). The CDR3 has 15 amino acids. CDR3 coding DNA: TGTGCCAGCAGCTTATCACCAGGGCAGGGTTCACCCCTCCACTTT. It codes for CASSLSPGQGSPLHF.